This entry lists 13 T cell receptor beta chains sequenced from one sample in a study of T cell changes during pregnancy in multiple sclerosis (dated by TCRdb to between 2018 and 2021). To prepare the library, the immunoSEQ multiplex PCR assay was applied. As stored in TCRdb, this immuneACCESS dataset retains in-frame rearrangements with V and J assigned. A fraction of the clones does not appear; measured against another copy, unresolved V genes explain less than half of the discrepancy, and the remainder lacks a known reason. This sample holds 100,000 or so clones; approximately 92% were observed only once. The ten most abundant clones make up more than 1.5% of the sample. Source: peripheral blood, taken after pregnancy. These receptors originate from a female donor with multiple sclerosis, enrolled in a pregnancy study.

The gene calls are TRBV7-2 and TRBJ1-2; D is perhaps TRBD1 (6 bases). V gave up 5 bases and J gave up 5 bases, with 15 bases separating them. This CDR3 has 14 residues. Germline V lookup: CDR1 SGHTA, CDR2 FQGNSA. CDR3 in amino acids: CASSAEGQNYGYTF. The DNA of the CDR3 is TGTGCCAGCAGCGCAGAGGGACAAAATTATGGCTACACCTTC.

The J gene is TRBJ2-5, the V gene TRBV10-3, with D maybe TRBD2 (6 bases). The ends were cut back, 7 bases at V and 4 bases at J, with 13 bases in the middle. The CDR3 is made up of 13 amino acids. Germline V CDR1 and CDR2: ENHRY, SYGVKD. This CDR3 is CAITTGRGETQYF. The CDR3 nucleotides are TGTGCCATCACTACGGGGCGGGGAGAGACCCAGTACTTC.

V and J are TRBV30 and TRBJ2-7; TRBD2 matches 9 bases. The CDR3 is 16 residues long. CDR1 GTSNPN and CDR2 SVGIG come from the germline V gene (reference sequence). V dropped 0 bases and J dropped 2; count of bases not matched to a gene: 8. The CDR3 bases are TGTGCCTGGAGTGTAATAGCGGGGGACCTAACCTACGAGCAGTACTTC. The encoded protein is CAWSVIAGDLTYEQYF. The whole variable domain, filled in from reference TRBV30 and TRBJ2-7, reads SQTIHQWPATLVQPVGSPLSLECTVEGTSNPNLYWYRQAAGRGLQLLFYSVGIGQISSEVPQNLSASRPQDRQFILSSKKLLLSDSGFYLCAWSVIAGDLTYEQYFGPGTRLTVT.

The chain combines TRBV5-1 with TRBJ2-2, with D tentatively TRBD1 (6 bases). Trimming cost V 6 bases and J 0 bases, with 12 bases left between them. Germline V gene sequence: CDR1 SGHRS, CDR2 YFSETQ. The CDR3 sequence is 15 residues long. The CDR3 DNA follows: TGCGCCAGCACCTATAGGACAGCGAACACCGGGGAGCTGTTTTTT. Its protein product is CASTYRTANTGELFF.

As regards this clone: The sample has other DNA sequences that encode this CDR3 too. The CDR3 sequence is CASSPLPGQGAYEQYF. The CDR3, as DNA: TGTGCCAGCTCACCGCTGCCGGGACAGGGGGCCTACGAGCAGTACTTC. The genes are TRBV18 and TRBJ2-7; 11 nucleotides align to TRBD1. Germline V gene lookup returns CDR1 KGHSH and CDR2 LQKENI. CDR3 length equals 16 residues. Germline trimming cut 3 bases from V and 2 bases from J; bases unmatched to any gene: 6.

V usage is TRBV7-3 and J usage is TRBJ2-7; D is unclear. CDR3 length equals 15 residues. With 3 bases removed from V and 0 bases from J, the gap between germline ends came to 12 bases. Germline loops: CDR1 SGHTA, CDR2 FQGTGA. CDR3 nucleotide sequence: TGTGCCAGCAGCTTTAGACTGCTAAGCTCCTACGAGCAGTACTTC. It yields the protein CASSFRLLSSYEQYF.

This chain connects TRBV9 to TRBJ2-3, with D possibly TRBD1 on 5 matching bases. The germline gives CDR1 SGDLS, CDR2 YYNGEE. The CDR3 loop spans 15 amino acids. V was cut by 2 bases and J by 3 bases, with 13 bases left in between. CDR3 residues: CASSVQGTFTDTQYF. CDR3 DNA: TGTGCCAGCAGCGTCCAGGGTACGTTTACAGATACGCAGTATTTT.

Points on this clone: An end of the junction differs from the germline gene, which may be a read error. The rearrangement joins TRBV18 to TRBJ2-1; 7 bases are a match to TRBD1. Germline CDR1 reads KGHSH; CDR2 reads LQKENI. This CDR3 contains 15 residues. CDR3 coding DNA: TGTGCCAGCTCACCTATGACAGGGTCCTATAATGAGCAGTTCTTC. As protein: CASSPMTGSYNEQFF.

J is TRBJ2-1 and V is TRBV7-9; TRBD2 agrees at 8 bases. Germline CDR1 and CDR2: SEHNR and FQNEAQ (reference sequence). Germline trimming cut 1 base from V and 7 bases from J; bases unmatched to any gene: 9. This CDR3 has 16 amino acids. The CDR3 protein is CASSLEGFSGINEQFF. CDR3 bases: TGTGCCAGCAGCTTAGAAGGATTTAGCGGGATTAATGAGCAGTTCTTC.

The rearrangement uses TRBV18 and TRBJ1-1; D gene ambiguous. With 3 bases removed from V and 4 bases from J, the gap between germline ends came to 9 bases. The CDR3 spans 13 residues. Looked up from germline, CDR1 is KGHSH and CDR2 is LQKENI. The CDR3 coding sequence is TGTGCCAGCTCACCGGAGTTACGCACTGAAGCTTTCTTT. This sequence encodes CASSPELRTEAFF.

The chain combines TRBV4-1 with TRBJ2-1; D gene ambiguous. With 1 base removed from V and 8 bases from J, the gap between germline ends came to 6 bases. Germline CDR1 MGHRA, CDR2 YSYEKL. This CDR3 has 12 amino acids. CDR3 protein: CASSQVFDEQFF. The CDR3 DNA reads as TGCGCCAGCAGCCAAGTATTCGATGAGCAGTTCTTC.

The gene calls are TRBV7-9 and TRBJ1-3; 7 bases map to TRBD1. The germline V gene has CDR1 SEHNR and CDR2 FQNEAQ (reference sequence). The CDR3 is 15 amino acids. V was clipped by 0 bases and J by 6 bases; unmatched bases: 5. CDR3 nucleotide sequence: TGTGCCAGCAGCTTAGCTCGGGACAGCCCAAACACCATATATTTT. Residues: CASSLARDSPNTIYF.

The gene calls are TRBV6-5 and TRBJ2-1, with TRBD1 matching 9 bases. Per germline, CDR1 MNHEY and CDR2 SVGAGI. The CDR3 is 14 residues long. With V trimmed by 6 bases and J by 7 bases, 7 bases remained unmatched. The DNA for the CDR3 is TGTGCCAGCAGGTTACAGGGGGCTTCAAATGAGCAGTTCTTC. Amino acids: CASRLQGASNEQFF.